The 19 T cell receptor beta chains below all came from one sample that was sequenced in a study of blood T cell repertoires in COVID-19. The repertoire was sequenced with immunoSEQ multiplex PCR; TCRdb's copy has only in-frame clones and lacks some. Of tens of thousands of clones in the sample, 70% to 90% were seen once. The sequencing sample was made of peripheral blood. The origin of the receptors is an older woman with acute or convalescent COVID-19.

V and J are TRBV19 and TRBJ2-1, with 12 bases identical to TRBD2. CDR3 length: 16 residues. The J segment lost 7 bases and the V segment lost 1 base, leaving 5 bases of the junction unmatched. Germline CDR1 and CDR2: LNHDA and SQIVND (reference sequence). The CDR3 region has the DNA TGTGCCAGTAGTATAGGCCTAGCGGGAGGGATTAATGAGCAGTTCTTC. Protein: CASSIGLAGGINEQFF.

The chain couples TRBV4-1 to TRBJ2-5; possible D gene TRBD2, 6 bases. In germline, CDR1 is MGHRA, CDR2 YSYEKL. V lost 0 bases to trimming and J lost 4 bases, with 9 bases between them. The CDR3 extends over 14 amino acids. CDR3 nucleotides: TGCGCCAGCAGCCAAGACCGGAGGGGAGAGACCCAGTACTTC. Its translation: CASSQDRRGETQYF.

This chain uses TRBV5-6 with TRBJ1-4; D gene uncertain. The CDR3 has 16 amino acids. Trimming left V 0 bases short and J 2 bases short, with 11 bases between. The germline gives CDR1 SGHDT, CDR2 YYEEEE. The CDR3 bases are TGTGCCAGCAGCTTGGGTCCGGGAAGGACTAATGAAAAACTGTTTTTT. Translation: CASSLGPGRTNEKLFF.

The chain couples TRBV29-1 to TRBJ1-2; D gene unclear. The V and J ends lost 3 bases and 0 bases respectively, with 5 bases between them. The CDR3 loop spans 12 amino acids. The V gene's germline CDR1 is SQVTM and CDR2 ANQGSEA. In nucleotides, the CDR3 is TGCAGCGTTGATTACACTAACTATGGCTACACCTTC. It encodes CSVDYTNYGYTF.

The chain recombines TRBV9 with TRBJ2-7; TRBD1 matches 7 bases. V lost 0 bases, J lost 2 bases, and 5 bases stayed unmatched. The CDR3 totals 15 residues. Looked up from germline, CDR1 is SGDLS and CDR2 is YYNGEE. The CDR3 DNA follows: TGTGCCAGCAGCGTAGCCGGGACAGACGCCTACGAGCAGTACTTC. Amino acid sequence: CASSVAGTDAYEQYF.

The V and J genes are TRBV5-1 and TRBJ2-5, with D perhaps matching TRBD2 (6 bases). Germline CDR1 SGHRS, CDR2 YFSETQ. V lost 0 bases and J 2 bases, leaving 14 bases between the germline ends. The CDR3 totals 16 residues. The CDR3 region is CASSLGLAGRQETQYF. CDR3 nucleotides: TGCGCCAGCAGCTTGGGGCTTGCGGGAAGACAAGAGACCCAGTACTTC. The complete variable domain, with remaining parts taken from reference TRBV5-1 and TRBJ2-5, reads KAGVTQTPRYLIKTRGQQVTLSCSPISGHRSVSWYQQTPGQGLQFLFEYFSETQRNKGNFPGRFSGRQFSNSRSEMNVSTLELGDSALYLCASSLGLAGRQETQYFGPGTRLLVL.

This chain joins TRBV4-1 and TRBJ1-1; 7 bases match TRBD1. The V gene's germline CDR1 is MGHRA and CDR2 YSYEKL. The CDR3 contains 15 residues. The ends lost 4 bases at V and 1 base at J; junction bases unmatched: 6. The chain's CDR3 is CASSRTGERNTEAFF. Here the CDR3 DNA reads TGCGCCAGCAGCCGAACAGGGGAGAGGAACACTGAAGCTTTCTTT.

The rearrangement joins TRBV7-7 to TRBJ1-6; tentative D call: TRBD1 (5 bases). V was clipped by 4 bases and J by 7 bases, with 8 bases between them. This CDR3 region has 13 residues. Germline loops: CDR1 SSHAT, CDR2 FNYEAQ (reference sequence). CDR3 region: CASSSDRNSPLHF. The DNA for the CDR3 is TGTGCCAGCAGCTCAGACAGAAATTCACCCCTCCACTTT.

The rearrangement uses TRBV27 and TRBJ1-5, with 8 bases lining up with TRBD1. V lost 4 bases to trimming and J lost 4 bases; unmatched junction nucleotides: 9. Germline CDR1 and CDR2: MNHEY and SMNVEV (reference sequence). The CDR3 sequence is 16 residues long. CDR3 DNA: TGTGCCAGCAGTTCGGGGATCAGGGGGCCAAATCAGCCCCAGCATTTT. Protein product: CASSSGIRGPNQPQHF.

V gene TRBV28 combines with J gene TRBJ1-2; D is uncertain. Germline assignment: CDR1 MDHEN and CDR2 SYDVKM. The V end lost 4 bases, the J end lost 4 bases, and 10 bases lay between the germline ends. The CDR3 has 13 residues. The CDR3 region is CASSSPNGYGYTF. The DNA of the CDR3 is TGTGCCAGCAGTTCCCCAAACGGCTATGGCTACACCTTC.

The chain couples TRBV29-1 to TRBJ1-4; no reliable D call. V was pared by 4 bases and J by 7 bases, with 7 bases between. This CDR3 comprises 11 residues. CDR1 is SQVTM and CDR2 is ANQGSEA in the germline V gene. The CDR3 sequence: CSVALFEKLFF. The CDR3 DNA follows: TGCAGCGTTGCCCTTTTTGAAAAACTGTTTTTT.

This chain uses TRBV5-4 with TRBJ2-1; tentative D call: TRBD2 (5 bases). CDR1 and CDR2 from the germline V gene are SGHNT and YYREEE (reference sequence). This CDR3 spans 16 amino acids. The V gene lost 3 bases and the J gene lost 9 bases, with 22 bases spanning the gap. This chain's CDR3 is CASSSANYNGGSEQFF. The CDR3 DNA reads TGTGCCAGCAGCTCCGCAAATTACAATGGTGGGAGTGAGCAGTTCTTC.

This clone was observed a few times. This rearrangement joins TRBV18 to TRBJ2-1; no firm D call. CDR3 length: 14 amino acids. CDR1 and CDR2 from the germline V gene are KGHSH and LQKENI. The germline V and J ends were trimmed by 3 bases and 5 bases, with 11 bases remaining between them. The CDR3 here is CASSPLGAHNEQFF. CDR3 sequence (DNA): TGTGCCAGCTCACCGCTGGGCGCCCACAATGAGCAGTTCTTC. Supplemented by reference TRBV18 and TRBJ2-1, the full variable domain reads NAGVMQNPRHLVRRRGQEARLRCSPMKGHSHVYWYRQLPEEGLKFMVYLQKENIIDESGMPKERFSAEFPKEGPSILRIQQVVRGDSAAYFCASSPLGAHNEQFFGPGTRLTVL.

The rearrangement uses TRBV3-1 (or the pseudogene TRBV3-2) and TRBJ1-3; 7 nucleotides match TRBD1. Per germline, CDR1 LGHDT and CDR2 YNNKEL (reference sequence). The CDR3 is 14 residues long. Unmatched junction bases numbered 6, after V lost 6 bases and J lost 4 bases. For the CDR3, the DNA is TGTGCCAGCAGGCATGGGACAGCCGGAAACACCATATATTTT. Protein: CASRHGTAGNTIYF.

The rearrangement joins TRBV29-1 to TRBJ2-7, with 9 positions matching TRBD1. Trimming took 6 bases from V and 5 from J; bases not matched to a gene: 8. Germline CDR1 and CDR2: SQVTM and ANQGSEA. There are 13 residues in the CDR3. CDR3 sequence reads: CSVETTGGHEQYF. The CDR3 region has the DNA TGCAGCGTGGAGACGACAGGGGGGCACGAGCAGTACTTC.

The chain carries TRBV30 and TRBJ2-3; a weak D match, TRBD1 (5 bases). V lost 5 bases and J lost 6, with 24 bases in between. This CDR3 has 16 residues. In germline, CDR1 is GTSNPN, CDR2 SVGIG (reference sequence). For the CDR3, the DNA is TGTGCCTGGTTGGTCGTTGGGGCCGATCCCACGGATACGCAGTATTTT. Translation gives CAWLVVGADPTDTQYF.

This clone was detected only once. V is TRBV6-1 and J is TRBJ1-3; TRBD1 matches at 8 bases. The CDR3 is made up of 17 amino acids. Germline-derived CDR1 and CDR2 are MNHNS and SASEGT. V lost 4 bases and J lost 2; bases outside the gene matches: 10. CDR3 loop: CASSVGQGGLAGNTIYF. The DNA of the CDR3 is TGTGCCAGCAGTGTCGGACAGGGAGGGCTAGCTGGAAACACCATATATTTT.

The chain combines TRBV5-4 with TRBJ2-2; 11 positions match TRBD2. CDR1 and CDR2 from the germline V gene are SGHNT and YYREEE (reference sequence). V shed 4 bases and J 7 bases; nucleotides not matched to a gene: 9. The CDR3 covers 16 residues. The CDR3 protein is CASSISGRAEGGELFF. The CDR3 region has the DNA TGTGCCAGCAGCATTAGCGGGAGGGCCGAGGGCGGGGAGCTGTTTTTT.

The chain is built from TRBV15 and TRBJ2-5; 10 nucleotides line up with TRBD2. Germline V gene lookup returns CDR1 LNHNV and CDR2 YYDKDF (reference sequence). The ends lost 0 bases at V and 4 bases at J; junction bases unmatched: 8. The CDR3 loop spans 17 amino acids. CDR3 residues: CATSRDGLAGDLETQYF. The CDR3 region has the DNA TGTGCCACCAGCAGAGACGGGCTAGCGGGAGACTTAGAGACCCAGTACTTC.